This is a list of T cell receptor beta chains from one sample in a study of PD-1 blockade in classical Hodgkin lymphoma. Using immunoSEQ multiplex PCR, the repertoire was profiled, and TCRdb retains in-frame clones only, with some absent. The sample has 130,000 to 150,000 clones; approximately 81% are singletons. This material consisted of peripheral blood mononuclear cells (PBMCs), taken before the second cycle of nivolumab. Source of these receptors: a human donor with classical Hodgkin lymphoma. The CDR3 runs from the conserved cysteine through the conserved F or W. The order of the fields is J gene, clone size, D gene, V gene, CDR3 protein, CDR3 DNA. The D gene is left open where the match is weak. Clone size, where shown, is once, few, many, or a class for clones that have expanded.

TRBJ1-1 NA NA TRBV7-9 CASSSGGIWGAFF TGTGCCAGCAGCTCCGGAGGGATTTGGGGAGCTTTCTTT
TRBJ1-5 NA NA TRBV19 CASTPRDLWEGNQPQHF TGTGCCAGTACCCCTCGGGACTTATGGGAAGGCAATCAGCCCCAGCATTTT
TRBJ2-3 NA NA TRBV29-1 CSVEPTGSPDTQYF TGCAGCGTTGAGCCCACGGGGAGCCCAGATACGCAGTATTTT
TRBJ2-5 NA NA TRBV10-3 CAISESEGETQYF TGTGCCATCAGTGAGTCGGAGGGGGAGACCCAGTACTTC
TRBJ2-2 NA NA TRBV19 CASSPRGWTGELFF TGTGCCAGTAGTCCCAGGGGATGGACCGGGGAGCTGTTTTTT
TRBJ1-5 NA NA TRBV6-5 CASRTQGAQPQHF TGTGCCAGCAGAACACAGGGTGCTCAGCCCCAGCATTTT
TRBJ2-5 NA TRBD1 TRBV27 CASSSFPGQGQETQYF TGTGCCAGCAGTTCTTTTCCGGGACAGGGACAAGAGACCCAGTACTTC
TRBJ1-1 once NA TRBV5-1 CASSLGGANTEAFF TGCGCCAGCAGCTTGGGAGGGGCGAACACTGAAGCTTTCTTT
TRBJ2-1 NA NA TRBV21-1 CASSRAGTSISYNEQFF TGTGCCAGCAGCCGGGCGGGGACTAGCATCTCCTACAATGAGCAGTTCTTC
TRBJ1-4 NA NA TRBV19 CASSGTSNEKLFF TGTGCCAGTAGCGGGACTTCTAATGAAAAACTGTTTTTT
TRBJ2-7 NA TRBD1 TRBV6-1 CASSEDRGPYEQYF TGTGCCAGCAGTGAAGACAGGGGACCCTACGAGCAGTACTTC
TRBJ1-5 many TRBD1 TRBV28 CASSRTGNQPQHF TGTGCCAGCAGTAGGACAGGGAATCAGCCCCAGCATTTT
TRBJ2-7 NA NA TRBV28 CASSLVETYEQYF TGTGCCAGCAGTTTAGTGGAAACCTACGAGCAGTACTTC
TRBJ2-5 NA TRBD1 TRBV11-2 CASSFLPTGQETQYF TGTGCCAGCAGCTTTTTACCGACAGGGCAAGAGACCCAGTACTTC
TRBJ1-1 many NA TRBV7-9 CASSLETLGDTEAFF TGTGCCAGCAGCTTAGAGACTCTGGGGGACACTGAAGCTTTCTTT
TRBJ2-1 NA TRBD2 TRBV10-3 CAISEPVSGNIYNEQFF TGTGCCATCAGTGAGCCGGTTAGCGGGAATATCTACAATGAGCAGTTCTTC
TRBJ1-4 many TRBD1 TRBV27 CASSRQGGHGEKLFF TGTGCCAGCAGTCGACAAGGGGGCCACGGTGAAAAACTGTTTTTT
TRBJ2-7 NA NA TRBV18 CASSPGVLVYEQYF TGTGCCAGCTCACCGGGAGTTTTGGTCTACGAGCAGTACTTC
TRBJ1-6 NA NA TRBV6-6 CASSSPLHF TGTGCCAGCAGTAGTCCCCTCCACTTT
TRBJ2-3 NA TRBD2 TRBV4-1 CASSQATSGRADTQYF TGCGCCAGCAGCCAAGCGACTAGCGGGAGAGCAGATACGCAGTATTTT
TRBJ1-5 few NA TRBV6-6 CASSSNQPQHF TGTGCCAGCAGTAGCAATCAGCCCCAGCATTTT
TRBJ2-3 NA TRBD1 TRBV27 CASSLGQGARRDTQYF TGTGCCAGCAGTTTAGGACAGGGGGCGAGGAGAGATACGCAGTATTTT
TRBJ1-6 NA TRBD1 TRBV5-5 CASSLGQGHSPLHF TGTGCCAGCAGCTTGGGACAGGGGCATTCACCCCTCCACTTT